Shown below are 9 T cell receptor beta chains from a single sample sequenced in a study of CD8 T cells in ankylosing spondylitis. These TCRs' antigens remain unknown. Findings and limits, study-wide: A TCR beta motif made of about eight highly homologous variants seemed typical of ankylosing spondylitis blood.

TCRdb re-analysed the 5' RACE reads in MiXCR, keeping a single row per CDR3 protein. This table has about 510,000 distinct CDR3 sequences, approximately 5% appearing once. The specimen was blood, either unsorted or a sorted T cell fraction (not recorded which). These receptor sequences come from a male donor with ankylosing spondylitis.

V usage is TRBV30 and J usage is TRBJ1-1; D may be TRBD1 (6 bases). Trimming shortened V by 4 bases and J by 4 bases, and 7 bases separated the two germline ends. Germline V CDR1 and CDR2: GTSNPN, SVGIG (reference sequence). The CDR3 consists of 11 residues. CDR3 in amino acids: CAWTGATEAFF. CDR3 DNA: TGTGCCTGGACAGGGGCCACTGAAGCTTTCTTT. The full variable domain, completed using reference TRBV30 and TRBJ1-1, is SQTIHQWPATLVQPVGSPLSLECTVEGTSNPNLYWYRQAAGRGLQLLFYSVGIGQISSEVPQNLSASRPQDRQFILSSKKLLLSDSGFYLCAWTGATEAFFGQGTRLTVV.

In this sample, this clonotype turned up many times. The genes are TRBV4-3 and TRBJ2-5; D not resolved. The CDR3 length is 13 residues. Germline V lookup: CDR1 LGHNA, CDR2 YSLEER. Deletions cut 3 bases from V and 5 bases from J, with 10 bases between. The chain's CDR3 is CASSHSLRETQYF. In DNA form, the CDR3 reads TGCGCCAGCAGCCATAGCTTGCGGGAGACCCAGTACTTC.

This clonotype was counted many times. J is TRBJ2-4 and V is TRBV15, with TRBD1 matching over 7 bases. Germline V gene lookup returns CDR1 LNHNV and CDR2 YYDKDF (reference sequence). The CDR3 is 15 residues long. V gave up 0 bases and J gave up 6 bases; unmatched junction bases: 5. For the CDR3, the DNA is TGTGCCACCAGCAGAGATGGGGCAGGGGGAAACATTCAGTACTTC. Translated: CATSRDGAGGNIQYF.

This clonotype was seen many times. DNA of the CDR3: TGTGCCACCGAACCTTACCCGGGACAGGCAAGAGGCTACACCTTC. It is translated as CATEPYPGQARGYTF. This chain joins TRBV12-3 or TRBV12-4 and TRBJ1-2, with 8 bases aligning to TRBD1. This CDR3 has 15 amino acids. V shed 10 bases and J 8 bases; nucleotides not matched to a gene: 18.

This clonotype showed up just a few times. The chain couples TRBV14 to TRBJ1-1, with no clear D. Germline CDR1 SGHDN, CDR2 FVKESK. Trimming took off 3 bases at V and 7 bases at J, with 12 bases between the two ends. CDR3 size: 13 residues. Written as DNA, the CDR3 is TGTGCCAGCAGCCACTTGAAAGCCCTTGAAGCTTTCTTT. Protein sequence: CASSHLKALEAFF.

This clonotype has ten or more counts. The chain has TRBV28 and TRBJ2-7, with D perhaps matching TRBD2 (6 bases). CDR3 length equals 17 residues. The germline CDR1 and CDR2 sequences are MDHEN and SYDVKM. Between the trimmed V and J ends, which lost 6 bases and 3 bases, there was a span of 24 bases. This CDR3 is CASSRLTSGVEVYEQYF. In nucleotides, the CDR3 is TGTGCCAGCAGCCGTTTGACGTCGGGAGTAGAGGTCTACGAGCAGTACTTC.

At least ten counts were recorded for this clonotype. The J gene is TRBJ2-6, the V gene TRBV29-1, with D unclear. The CDR3 covers 13 residues. Germline V gives CDR1 SQVTM, CDR2 ANQGSEA. Trimming stripped 4 bases from V and 3 bases from J, with 7 bases between. This chain's CDR3 is CSVGARGANVLTF. CDR3 coding DNA: TGCAGCGTTGGGGCGCGTGGGGCCAACGTCCTGACTTTC.

This chain links TRBV20-1 with TRBJ2-7; D unresolved. The CDR3 spans 14 residues. Trimming took 0 bases from V and 6 from J, leaving 15 bases between them. Germline V gives CDR1 DFQATT, CDR2 SNEGSKA (reference sequence). The CDR3, as DNA: TGCAGTGCTAGAGACCCCGGCGAGGCCCCCGAGCAGTACTTC. As protein: CSARDPGEAPEQYF.

This clonotype was recorded many times. The chain links TRBV9 to TRBJ2-5, with TRBD2 matching 7 bases. V lost 0 bases, J lost 5 bases, and 4 bases stayed unmatched. This CDR3 spans 14 amino acids. CDR1 is SGDLS and CDR2 is YYNGEE in the germline V gene. This chain's CDR3 is CASSVDGGGETQYF. As DNA, the CDR3 is TGTGCCAGCAGCGTAGATGGGGGAGGGGAGACCCAGTACTTC.